There are many counts of the clone carrying this T cell receptor beta chain. Its target is unknown. The CDR3 is made up of 12 amino acids. V gave up 4 bases and J gave up 4 bases, with 7 bases separating them. The data belong to a study of response to subunit inactivated influenza vaccine. Study observations and caveats: Each seasonal influenza vaccination, the authors suggested, recruits few new T cells.

TCRdb ran MiXCR on the RT-PCR reads and lists one entry per CDR3 protein. This sample has 650,000 to 850,000 distinct CDR3 sequences, with 11% to 15% found just once. The chain combines TRBV12-3 or TRBV12-4 with TRBJ2-5; no clear D. The clonotype was recovered from a man aged 50 or older who received an inactivated influenza vaccine. The sequencing here drew on PBMCs from blood, taken less than 15 days before vaccination. In nucleotides, the CDR3 is TGTGCCAGCAGTTCCGTGGGAGAGACCCAGTACTTC. Encoded protein: CASSSVGETQYF.